Shown below are 22 T cell receptor beta chains from a single sample sequenced in a study of T-cell memory formation after mild COVID-19. TCRdb passed the 5' RACE reads through MiXCR, listing each CDR3 protein once. This table holds approximately 290,000 distinct CDR3 sequences, 19% found once. Sequenced input: PBMCs or a T cell subset sorted from them (not recorded which). All receptors come from a man aged 18 to 35 who had mild COVID-19 (a few samples of this study predate the infection). Cell type and time point are not known.

The V and J genes are TRBV6-2 or TRBV6-3 and TRBJ2-1, with D maybe TRBD2 (6 bases). The CDR3 extends over 16 amino acids. Trimming shortened V by 0 bases and J by 7 bases, and 16 bases separated the two germline ends. CDR1 is MNHEY and CDR2 is SVGEGT in the germline V gene. The CDR3 region is CASSYSPAAGRNEQFF. CDR3 nucleotides: TGTGCCAGCAGTTACTCGCCCGCAGCAGGGAGGAATGAGCAGTTCTTC.

This clonotype has more than one count but fewer than ten. V usage is TRBV7-2 and J usage is TRBJ1-2; a weak D match, TRBD1 (5 bases). The length of the CDR3 is 14 residues. The V end was cut by 5 bases, the J end by 1 base, with 11 bases between. Germline assignment: CDR1 SGHTA and CDR2 FQGNSA. DNA of the CDR3: TGTGCCAGCAGCCCCGGGGGTGTTAACTATGGCTACACCTTC. As protein: CASSPGGVNYGYTF. Based on the CDR3 plus reference TRBV7-2 and TRBJ1-2, the full variable domain is GAGVSQSPSNKVTEKGKDVELRCDPISGHTALYWYRQSLGQGLEFLIYFQGNSAPDKSGLPSDRFSAERTGGSVSTLTIQRTQQEDSAVYLCASSPGGVNYGYTFGSGTRLTVV.

The table lists this clonotype with a count of one. The chain uses TRBV5-1 and TRBJ2-3, with TRBD2 matching 12 bases. The CDR3 runs to 16 residues. Per germline, CDR1 SGHRS and CDR2 YFSETQ. V gave up 2 bases and J gave up 6 bases; unmatched junction bases: 7. CDR3 in DNA: TGCGCCAGCAGCTTCCGGCTAGCGGGGGGGCTTGATACGCAGTATTTT. It codes for CASSFRLAGGLDTQYF.

The rearrangement uses TRBV7-2 and TRBJ1-1; a weak D match, TRBD1 (5 bases). CDR1 is SGHTA, CDR2 FQGNSA, per germline. This CDR3 has 14 residues. The V and J ends lost 7 bases and 2 bases respectively, with 14 bases between them. This chain's CDR3 is CASTAAGINTEAFF. In nucleotides, the CDR3 is TGTGCCAGCACTGCAGCAGGGATTAACACTGAAGCTTTCTTT.

This clonotype was seen only a few times. The chain joins TRBV6-5 to TRBJ1-3, with unresolved D. Between the trimmed V and J ends, which lost 3 bases and 4 bases, there was a span of 13 bases. The CDR3 runs to 15 residues. CDR1 and CDR2 from the germline V gene are MNHEY and SVGAGI. The CDR3 nucleotides are TGTGCCAGCAGTTATTCAGTCTCTGTGGGAAACACCATATATTTT. Translating gives CASSYSVSVGNTIYF.

This clonotype was seen a handful of times. The V call is TRBV6-1, the J call TRBJ2-3, with 9 nucleotides matching TRBD1. The CDR3 runs to 14 residues. Trimming removed 3 bases from V and 5 bases from J; junction bases left unmatched: 3. CDR1 and CDR2 from the germline V gene are MNHNS and SASEGT. The CDR3 DNA sequence: TGTGCCAGCAGTGACACAGGGGGCCAAGATACGCAGTATTTT. It is translated as CASSDTGGQDTQYF.

This clonotype has more than one count but fewer than ten. V is TRBV7-2 and J is TRBJ2-5; perhaps TRBD2 as D (5 bases). The CDR3 sequence is 15 residues long. V lost 4 bases and J 5 bases, leaving 17 bases between the germline ends. CDR1 and CDR2 (germline): SGHTA, FQGNSA. CDR3 DNA: TGTGCCAGCAGCTGGGGAACTAGTCGGGGTGAGACCCAGTACTTC. It translates to CASSWGTSRGETQYF.

This clonotype turned up a few times. The chain combines TRBV27 with TRBJ1-4; D is unresolved. The germline gives CDR1 MNHEY, CDR2 SMNVEV (reference sequence). CDR3 length: 15 amino acids. V lost 6 bases to trimming and J lost 0 bases, with 11 bases between them. The CDR3 DNA is TGTGCCAGCAGGGTCTCACGGGCAACTAATGAAAAACTGTTTTTT. Its protein product is CASRVSRATNEKLFF.

The chain has TRBV11-3 and TRBJ2-2; the D gene is possibly TRBD1 (6 bases). V shed 3 bases and J shed 1 base, with 12 bases lying between them. Germline V gene sequence: CDR1 SGHNT, CDR2 YENEEA. The CDR3 is made up of 16 amino acids. The CDR3 nucleotides read TGTGCCAGCAGCTTCGTACAGGGAAAGAACACCGGGGAGCTGTTTTTT. Amino acids: CASSFVQGKNTGELFF.

This clonotype has just a few counts. V usage is TRBV4-3 and J usage is TRBJ1-2; no reliable D call. Germline V CDR1 and CDR2: LGHNA, YSLEER. The CDR3 sequence is 13 residues long. Trimming shortened V by 4 bases and J by 4 bases, and 10 bases separated the two germline ends. CDR3 bases: TGCGCCAGCAGCCCCTTGGCGGGCTATGGCTACACCTTC. This codes for CASSPLAGYGYTF.

The chain is built from TRBV2 and TRBJ2-1; D gene unclear. The CDR3 contains 11 residues. Trimming removed 1 base at V and 8 bases at J, with 3 bases between. CDR1 is SNHLY and CDR2 is FYNNEI in the germline V gene. In nucleotides, the CDR3 is TGTGCCAGCAGTGAAGTGTATGAGCAGTTCTTC. Amino acid sequence: CASSEVYEQFF.

The V gene is TRBV12-3 or TRBV12-4, the J gene TRBJ2-3; D remains ambiguous. The length of the CDR3 is 15 residues. V was clipped by 4 bases and J by 4 bases, with 15 bases between them. The CDR3 DNA is TGTGCCAGCAGTTCACAATCCTGGATAGCAGATACGCAGTATTTT. This codes for CASSSQSWIADTQYF.

The chain employs TRBV5-1 and TRBJ2-7, with a tentative D call TRBD2 (6 bases). The germline V gene has CDR1 SGHRS and CDR2 YFSETQ. The CDR3 length is 14 residues. V lost 6 bases to trimming and J lost 6 bases, with 19 bases between them. The CDR3 DNA follows: TGCGCCAGCAAAGCTCGCGGGCCCGGGGGCGAGCAGTACTTC. Its protein is CASKARGPGGEQYF.

This clonotype was observed a handful of times. The CDR3 spells CASSQGAGQLDGAFF. CDR3 coding DNA: TGCGCCAGCAGCCAGGGTGCGGGACAGCTAGACGGGGCTTTCTTT. This sequence joins TRBV4-3 and TRBJ1-1, with 7 bases lining up with TRBD1. J gave up 11 bases and V 3 bases, and 15 bases lay outside the gene matches. Looked up from germline, CDR1 is LGHNA and CDR2 is YSLEER. The CDR3 extends over 15 amino acids.

This clonotype has more than one count but fewer than ten. The rearrangement uses TRBV18 and TRBJ1-5, with D uncertain. Germline values: CDR1 KGHSH, CDR2 LQKENI. Trimming stripped 2 bases from V and 2 bases from J, with 7 bases between. The CDR3 is made up of 14 amino acids. The CDR3 protein is CASSPWQGNQPQHF. CDR3 DNA: TGTGCCAGCTCACCATGGCAGGGCAATCAGCCCCAGCATTTT.

The chain joins TRBV18 to TRBJ1-2; D is uncertain. The CDR3 extends over 13 amino acids. Trimming left V 0 bases short and J 5 bases short, with 7 bases between. CDR1 KGHSH and CDR2 LQKENI come from the germline V gene. The CDR3: CASSPPGFYGYTF. As DNA, the CDR3 is TGTGCCAGCTCACCACCAGGGTTTTATGGCTACACCTTC.

This clonotype occurred a few times. The genes are TRBV7-3 and TRBJ2-1, with unresolved D. The CDR3 is made up of 13 amino acids. Germline CDR1 SGHTA, CDR2 FQGTGA. The V gene lost 3 bases and the J gene lost 7 bases, with 10 bases spanning the gap. The CDR3: CASSFTLGNEQFF. DNA of the CDR3: TGTGCCAGCAGCTTTACCTTAGGTAATGAGCAGTTCTTC.

The chain couples TRBV9 to TRBJ1-6; D is uncertain. Germline V lookup: CDR1 SGDLS, CDR2 YYNGEE. V was clipped by 3 bases and J by 5 bases, with 12 bases between them. The CDR3 length is 15 residues. CDR3 residues: CASSGLDPNNSPLHF. The CDR3 DNA sequence: TGTGCCAGCAGCGGACTGGACCCAAATAATTCACCCCTCCACTTT.

The chain couples TRBV4-1 to TRBJ2-7; 7 bases map to TRBD1. The V segment lost 2 bases and the J segment 6 bases; nucleotides outside the gene matches: 7. This CDR3 has 14 amino acids. From germline, CDR1 is MGHRA and CDR2 YSYEKL. The CDR3 protein is CASSQRQGSGEQYV. CDR3 DNA: TGCGCCAGCAGCCAAAGACAGGGTTCCGGCGAGCAGTACGTC.

This clonotype has just a few counts. This chain joins TRBV9 and TRBJ2-1; D ambiguous. The CDR3 totals 13 residues. Germline V gene lookup returns CDR1 SGDLS and CDR2 YYNGEE. Trimming took off 1 base at V and 9 bases at J, with 11 bases between the two ends. In DNA, the CDR3 is TGTGCCAGCAGCGTATTCACTGGTGGTGAGCAGTTCTTC. Translating it yields CASSVFTGGEQFF.

This clonotype showed up just a few times. The junction departs from germline at one end; a sequencing error may be responsible. This chain joins TRBV11-2 and TRBJ2-2, with TRBD2 as a possible D gene (6 bases). CDR1 is SGHAT, CDR2 FQNNGV, per germline. This CDR3 has 15 amino acids. The CDR3 coding sequence is TGTGCCAGCAGCCTAGACCGGCGGGGCACCGGGGAGCTGTTTTTT. Its protein is CASSLDRRGTGELFF.

The CDR3 reads CSARGARASTLHF. CDR3 nucleotide sequence: TGCAGTGCTAGAGGCGCGAGAGCCTCGACCCTCCACTTT. The V call is TRBV20-1, the J call TRBJ1-6; D gene ambiguous. The length of the CDR3 is 13 residues. The germline V and J ends were trimmed by 1 base and 14 bases, with 15 bases remaining between them. Germline V gene sequence: CDR1 DFQATT, CDR2 SNEGSKA (reference sequence).